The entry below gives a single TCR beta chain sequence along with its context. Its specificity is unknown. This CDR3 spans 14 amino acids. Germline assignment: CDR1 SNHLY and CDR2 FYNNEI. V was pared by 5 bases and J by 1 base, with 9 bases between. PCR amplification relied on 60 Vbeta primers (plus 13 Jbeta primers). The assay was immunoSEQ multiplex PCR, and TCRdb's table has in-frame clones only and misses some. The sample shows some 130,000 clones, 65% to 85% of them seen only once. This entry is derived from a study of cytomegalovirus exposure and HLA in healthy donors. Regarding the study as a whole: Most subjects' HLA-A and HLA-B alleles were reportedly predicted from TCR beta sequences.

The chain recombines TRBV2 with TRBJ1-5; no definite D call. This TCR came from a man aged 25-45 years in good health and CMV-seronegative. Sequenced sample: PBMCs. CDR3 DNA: TGTGCCAGCAGTTTTACAGCCAGCAATCAGCCCCAGCATTTT. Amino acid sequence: CASSFTASNQPQHF.